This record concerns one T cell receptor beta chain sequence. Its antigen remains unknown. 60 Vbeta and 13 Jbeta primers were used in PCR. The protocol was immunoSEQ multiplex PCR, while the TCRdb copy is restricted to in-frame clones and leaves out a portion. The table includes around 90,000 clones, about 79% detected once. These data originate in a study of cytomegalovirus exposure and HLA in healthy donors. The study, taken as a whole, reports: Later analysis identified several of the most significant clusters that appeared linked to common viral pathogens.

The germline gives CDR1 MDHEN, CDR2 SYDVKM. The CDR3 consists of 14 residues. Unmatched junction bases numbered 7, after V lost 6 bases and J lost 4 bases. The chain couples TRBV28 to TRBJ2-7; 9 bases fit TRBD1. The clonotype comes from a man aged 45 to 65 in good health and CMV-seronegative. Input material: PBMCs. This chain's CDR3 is CASSLRDRVYEQYF. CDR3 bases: TGTGCCAGCAGCCTCCGGGACAGGGTTTACGAGCAGTACTTC.